The source of this TCR beta chain is a study of tumor-infiltrating lymphocytes in localized non-small cell lung cancer. Study context: Patients included smokers and never-smokers with various histologies, some sampled after neoadjuvant chemotherapy.

Study observations and caveats: Compared with uninvolved lung, tumors showed higher T cell infiltration by TCRbeta sequencing. Only some patients had TCR sequencing, depending on available tissue.

Some clones are missing from TCRdb's copy, which holds only in-frame ones; the method was immunoSEQ multiplex PCR. The table includes about 23,000 clones, roughly 69% detected once. V dropped 8 bases and J dropped 2 bases, with 13 bases sitting between them. In germline, CDR1 is MNHNS, CDR2 SASEGT. This CDR3 region has 13 residues. Concerning this clone itself: Its antigen is still unknown.

Source material: lung tumor tissue. V usage is TRBV6-1 and J usage is TRBJ2-7; the D is unclear. This clonotype originated in a human donor with non-small cell lung cancer. The CDR3: CASGPSSPYEQYF. For the CDR3, the DNA is TGTGCCAGCGGTCCGTCGTCCCCCTACGAGCAGTACTTC.